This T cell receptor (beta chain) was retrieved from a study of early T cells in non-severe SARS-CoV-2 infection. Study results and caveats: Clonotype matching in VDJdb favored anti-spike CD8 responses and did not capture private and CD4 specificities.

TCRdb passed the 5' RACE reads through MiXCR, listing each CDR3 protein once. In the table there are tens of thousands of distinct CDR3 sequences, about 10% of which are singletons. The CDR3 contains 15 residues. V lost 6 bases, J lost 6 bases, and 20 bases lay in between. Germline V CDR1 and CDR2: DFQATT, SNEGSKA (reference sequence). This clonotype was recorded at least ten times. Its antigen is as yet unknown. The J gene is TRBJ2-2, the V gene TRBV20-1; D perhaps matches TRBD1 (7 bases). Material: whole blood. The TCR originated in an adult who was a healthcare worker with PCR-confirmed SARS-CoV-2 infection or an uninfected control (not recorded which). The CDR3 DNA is TGCAGTGCCAAGCACAGGGGAGGTAGAGCCGGGGAGCTGTTTTTT. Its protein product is CSAKHRGGRAGELFF.